The present T cell receptor (beta chain) was sequenced within a study of blood T cell repertoires in COVID-19. The wider study: Italy, Spain and the United States were the sources of the convalescent and acute COVID-19 samples. Nucleic acid was either cDNA or gDNA, and it came from T cells, B-cell-depleted T cells, or PBMCs.

Per the study methods: Cell counts per sample came from amplifying reference gene primers. TCRdb's copy holds only in-frame clones and misses some; the assay was immunoSEQ multiplex PCR. V, J and clone size are those of that table, while D and trimming were read from the DNA. There are about 210,000 clones in the sample; 70% to 85% occur only once, and 9.7% lies in the top ten. V dropped 8 bases and J dropped 4 bases, with 20 bases sitting between them. CDR1 SEHNR and CDR2 FQNEAQ come from the germline V gene (reference sequence). The CDR3 totals 15 residues. The TCR originated in a man aged 50-59 years with active or convalescent COVID-19. The source material was peripheral blood. The chain is built from TRBV7-9 and TRBJ1-2; TRBD1 is a possible D gene (5 bases). The CDR3 nucleotides are TGTGCCAGCCTCACGAGGAGGGGACTCGGCTATGGCTACACCTTC. It translates to CASLTRRGLGYGYTF.